This TCR beta chain was obtained from a study of PD-1 blockade in mismatch repair-deficient tumors. In the study overall: Patients had approximately 12 mismatch repair-deficient cancer types, all previously treated and progressing.

Notes on this clone: What it recognizes is unknown.

TCRdb's copy holds only in-frame clones and misses some; the assay was immunoSEQ multiplex PCR. The table lists roughly 79,000 clones, approximately 80% of them singletons. TCR sequencing covered a few patients who responded to pembrolizumab. General study findings and limits: Tumor-resident clones, often absent from pretreatment blood, expanded after pembrolizumab and then contracted.

The receptor's source is an adult with mismatch repair-deficient cancer. The sample in question was peripheral blood, obtained 44 weeks after starting pembrolizumab.

For the CDR3, the DNA is TGCAGCGTTGAAGATCCCCCTAGCGGTGATGAGCAGTTCTTC. Its translation is CSVEDPPSGDEQFF. The V gene is TRBV29-1, the J gene TRBJ2-1; 7 positions match TRBD2. Losses at the gene ends were 0 bases for V and 8 bases for J; bases not matched to a gene: 7. CDR3 length: 14 residues. The germline gives CDR1 SQVTM, CDR2 ANQGSEA.